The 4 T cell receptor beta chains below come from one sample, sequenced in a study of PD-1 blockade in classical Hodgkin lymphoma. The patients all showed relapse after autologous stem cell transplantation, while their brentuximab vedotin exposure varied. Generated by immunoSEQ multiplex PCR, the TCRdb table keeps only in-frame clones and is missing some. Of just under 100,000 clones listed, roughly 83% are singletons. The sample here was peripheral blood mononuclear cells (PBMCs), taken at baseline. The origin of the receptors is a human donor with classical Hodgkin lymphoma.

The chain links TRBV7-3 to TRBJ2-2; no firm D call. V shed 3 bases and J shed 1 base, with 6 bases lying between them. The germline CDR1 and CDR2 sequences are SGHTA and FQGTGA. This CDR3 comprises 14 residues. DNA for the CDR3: TGTGCCAGCAGCTTGACGGGGAACACCGGGGAGCTGTTTTTT. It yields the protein CASSLTGNTGELFF.

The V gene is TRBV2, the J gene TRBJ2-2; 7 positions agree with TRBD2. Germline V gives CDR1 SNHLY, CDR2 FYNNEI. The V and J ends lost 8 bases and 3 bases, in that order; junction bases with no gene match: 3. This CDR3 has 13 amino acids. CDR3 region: CASGREYTGELFF. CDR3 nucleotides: TGTGCCAGCGGGCGGGAGTACACCGGGGAGCTGTTTTTT.

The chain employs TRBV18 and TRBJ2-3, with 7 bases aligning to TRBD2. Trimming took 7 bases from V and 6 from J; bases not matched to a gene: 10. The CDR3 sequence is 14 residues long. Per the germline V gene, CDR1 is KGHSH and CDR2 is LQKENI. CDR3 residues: CASLRSGADDTQYF. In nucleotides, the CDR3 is TGTGCCAGCTTGCGGAGCGGGGCGGACGATACGCAGTATTTT.

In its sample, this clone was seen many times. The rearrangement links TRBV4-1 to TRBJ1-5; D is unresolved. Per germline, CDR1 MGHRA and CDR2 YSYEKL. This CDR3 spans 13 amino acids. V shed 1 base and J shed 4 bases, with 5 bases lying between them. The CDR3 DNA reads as TGCGCCAGCAGCCAAGTCCCAAATCAGCCCCAGCATTTT. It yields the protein CASSQVPNQPQHF.